The rows below give T cell receptor beta chains drawn from one sample of a study of cytomegalovirus exposure and HLA in healthy donors. Sequencing used immunoSEQ multiplex PCR; TCRdb keeps in-frame clones, though not all of them. This table lists about 160,000 clones. Sequenced: PBMCs. These receptors were collected from a man aged 30-40 years in good health and CMV-seronegative. CDR3s include the opening cysteine and the closing phenylalanine or tryptophan. The D gene is left open where the match is weak.

j_gene	v_gene	d_gene	CDR3aa	CDR3nt
TRBJ2-2	TRBV7-9	-	CASSARTHHTGELFF	TGTGCCAGCAGCGCGAGGACTCACCACACCGGGGAGCTGTTTTTT
TRBJ1-5	TRBV15	-	CATSRAAGGVAQPQHF	TGTGCCACCAGCAGGGCCGCGGGAGGAGTGGCTCAGCCCCAGCATTTT
TRBJ1-1	TRBV14	TRBD1	CASSQARDRRNTEAFF	TGTGCCAGCAGCCAAGCCCGGGACAGGAGGAACACTGAAGCTTTCTTT
TRBJ2-1	TRBV5-1	TRBD2	CASSLGLAGSYNEQFF	TGCGCCAGCAGCCTCGGACTAGCGGGATCCTACAATGAGCAGTTCTTC
TRBJ2-3	TRBV6-4	TRBD1	CASSEPPGGSDTQYF	TGTGCCAGCAGTGAGCCCCCAGGGGGTTCAGATACGCAGTATTTT
TRBJ2-1	TRBV2	TRBD1	CASSEDRGLINEQFF	TGTGCCAGCAGTGAAGACAGGGGGCTCATAAATGAGCAGTTCTTC
TRBJ1-4	TRBV7-9	TRBD1	CASSPRRAGQGAVNEKLFF	TGTGCCAGCAGCCCGAGACGAGCGGGACAGGGGGCTGTTAATGAAAAACTGTTTTTT
TRBJ1-2	TRBV18	-	CASSHFREDYGYTF	TGTGCCAGCTCACACTTCAGGGAGGACTATGGCTACACCTTC
TRBJ2-2	TRBV6-1	TRBD2	CASSEAASGGKGNTGELFF	TGTGCCAGCAGTGAAGCCGCTAGCGGAGGGAAGGGGAACACCGGGGAGCTGTTTTTT
TRBJ1-1	TRBV5-8	TRBD1	CASRLTGGTEAFF	TGTGCCAGCAGGCTGACAGGGGGCACTGAAGCTTTCTTT
TRBJ1-3	TRBV15	-	CATSSRGSGNTIYF	TGTGCCACCAGCTCCCGGGGCTCTGGAAACACCATATATTTT
TRBJ1-1	TRBV9	TRBD1	CASSMGRDSVYTEAFF	TGTGCCAGCAGCATGGGCCGGGACAGCGTTTACACTGAAGCTTTCTTT
TRBJ1-2	TRBV6-1	TRBD1	CASSEVAGGYGYTF	TGTGCCAGCAGTGAAGTCGCAGGGGGCTATGGCTACACCTTC
TRBJ2-7	TRBV4-3	TRBD2	CASSQATSGIYEQYF	TGCGCCAGCAGCCAAGCGACTAGCGGGATATACGAGCAGTACTTC
TRBJ2-1	TRBV7-8	TRBD1	CASSLSPFRQGAYNEQFF	TGTGCCAGCAGCTTATCCCCGTTCAGGCAGGGGGCCTACAATGAGCAGTTCTTC
TRBJ2-1	TRBV5-1	-	CASSPRPRLGWEQFF	TGCGCCAGCAGTCCACGACCTCGCCTCGGGTGGGAGCAGTTCTTC
TRBJ2-1	TRBV6-5	-	CASSLEGARHNEQFF	TGTGCCAGCAGTTTAGAGGGAGCCCGACACAATGAGCAGTTCTTC
TRBJ1-2	TRBV19	TRBD1	CASRPNRDRDYTF	TGTGCCAGTCGACCCAACCGGGACAGGGACTACACCTTC